These 5 T cell receptor beta chains were sequenced from one sample in a study of T cells after posttransplantation cyclophosphamide. Generated by immunoSEQ multiplex PCR, the TCRdb table keeps only in-frame clones and is missing some. This sample has roughly 35,000 clones and no singletons, with under 7% in the ten largest. Sequenced input: PBMCs. These receptors all come from a woman in her fifties or sixties in good health and a related stem cell transplant donor.

The sample holds many counts of this clone. This chain joins TRBV9 and TRBJ2-1; D gene ambiguous. This CDR3 spans 12 amino acids. Germline V gene sequence: CDR1 SGDLS, CDR2 YYNGEE. The V end was cut by 0 bases, the J end by 5 bases, with 3 bases between. The CDR3 is CASSVDNNEQFF. The DNA of the CDR3 is TGTGCCAGCAGCGTAGATAACAATGAGCAGTTCTTC.

This clone was seen at least ten times. The chain carries TRBV10-1 and TRBJ2-1; tentative D call: TRBD2 (6 bases). V was clipped by 6 bases and J by 10 bases, with 25 bases between them. The germline V gene encodes CDR1 WNHNN and CDR2 SYGVQD (reference sequence). This CDR3 spans 16 amino acids. The chain's CDR3 is CASSPLGGHGGREQFF. CDR3 DNA sequence: TGCGCCAGCAGCCCCCTGGGGGGTCATGGGGGTCGGGAGCAGTTCTTC.

At least ten counts were recorded for this clone. The rearrangement joins TRBV4-1 to TRBJ1-1; D remains ambiguous. Trimming took 1 base from V and 0 from J, leaving 15 bases between them. This CDR3 comprises 17 residues. The V gene's germline CDR1 is MGHRA and CDR2 YSYEKL. DNA of the CDR3: TGCGCCAGCAGCCAAGGGGCAGCCCGGGGAATGAACACTGAAGCTTTCTTT. This encodes CASSQGAARGMNTEAFF.

This clone was counted between two and nine times. The chain employs TRBV27 and TRBJ2-2; weak D call: TRBD2 (7 bases). V shed 7 bases and J shed 0 bases, with 12 bases lying between them. Germline V gene lookup returns CDR1 MNHEY and CDR2 SMNVEV (reference sequence). This CDR3 is 15 amino acids long. Here the CDR3 DNA reads TGTGCCAGCACGTGGGGGGGCACGAACACCGGGGAGCTGTTTTTT. Translated, it gives CASTWGGTNTGELFF.

The chain recombines TRBV5-1 with TRBJ2-7; D may be TRBD1 (6 bases). Per germline, CDR1 SGHRS and CDR2 YFSETQ. This CDR3 is built from 14 residues. The V gene lost 3 bases and the J gene lost 4 bases, with 14 bases spanning the gap. The CDR3 region has the DNA TGCGCCAGCAGCTCTTCCGGGACAAATTACGAGCAGTACTTC. Translating gives CASSSSGTNYEQYF.